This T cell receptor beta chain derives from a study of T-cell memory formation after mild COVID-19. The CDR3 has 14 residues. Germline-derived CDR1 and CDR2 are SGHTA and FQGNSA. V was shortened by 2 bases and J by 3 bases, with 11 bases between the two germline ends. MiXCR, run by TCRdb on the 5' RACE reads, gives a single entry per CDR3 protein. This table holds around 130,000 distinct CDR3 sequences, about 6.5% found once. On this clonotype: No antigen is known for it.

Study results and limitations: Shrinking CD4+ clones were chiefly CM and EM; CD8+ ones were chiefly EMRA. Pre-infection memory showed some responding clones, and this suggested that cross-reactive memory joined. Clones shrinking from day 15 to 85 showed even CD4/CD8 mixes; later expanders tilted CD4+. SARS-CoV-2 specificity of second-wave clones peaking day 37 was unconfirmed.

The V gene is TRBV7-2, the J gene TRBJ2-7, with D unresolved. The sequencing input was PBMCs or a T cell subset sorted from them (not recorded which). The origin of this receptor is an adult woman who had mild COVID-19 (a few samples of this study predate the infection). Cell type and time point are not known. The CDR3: CASSLSPENYEQYF. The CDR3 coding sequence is TGTGCCAGCAGCTTAAGTCCTGAAAACTACGAGCAGTACTTC.